This T cell receptor beta chain is drawn from a study of T cell repertoires in cytomegalovirus infection. Study overall: Use of recently identified HLA-C-restricted and well-studied HLA-B-restricted CMV epitopes was part of the study. Public signatures in TCR beta pointed to CMV infection and matching HLA type.

General observations from the study: Using cumulative public TCR beta family frequency, the authors identified those who carried CMV together with the relevant HLA. CMV-specific TCR beta clonotypes restricted by HLA-C were the ones dominating the ex vivo response.

TCRdb re-analysed the reads in MiXCR, keeping a single row per CDR3 protein. The data hold roughly 500,000 distinct CDR3 sequences, with more than 30% observed a single time. This clonotype was counted between two and nine times. Its antigen is still unknown. CDR3 length equals 17 residues. V shed 6 bases and J 3 bases; nucleotides not matched to a gene: 12. CDR1 and CDR2 (germline): MNHEY, SVGEGT. The J gene is TRBJ1-5, the V gene TRBV6-2 or TRBV6-3; 9 nucleotides match TRBD1. The material sequenced was cultured PBMCs, taken from culture after CMV antigen stimulation. The receptor comes from a human donor in good health (CMV status not recorded). Some clones in this sample may be carry-over from other donors' samples. The CDR3 DNA is TGTGCCAGCAGCTACGATAGGGGGACAGGGCTCAATCAGCCCCAGCATTTT. Translating it yields CASSYDRGTGLNQPQHF.